This T cell receptor beta chain was found in a study of blood T cell repertoires in COVID-19. The length of the CDR3 is 11 residues. V shed 8 bases and J 6 bases; nucleotides not matched to a gene: 2. Profiled with immunoSEQ multiplex PCR; TCRdb holds only in-frame clones, not every one. Of over 200,000 clones in the sample, approximately 88% were seen once. The sample consisted of PBMCs or T cells enriched from blood (not recorded which). The receptor was isolated from a woman in her twenties or thirties who had been exposed to COVID-19. The gene calls are TRBV12-3 or TRBV12-4 and TRBJ1-1; 8 bases match TRBD1. The CDR3 nucleotides are TGTGCCAGCCAGGGGGCCGCTGAAGCTTTCTTT. The encoded protein is CASQGAAEAFF.